The clone carrying this T cell receptor (beta chain) occurred a few times. The record originates from a study of T cells in Graves' hyperthyroidism and ophthalmopathy. Trimming took off 2 bases at V and 6 bases at J, with 10 bases between the two ends. CDR1 and CDR2 (germline): MNHNS, SASEGT. This CDR3 spans 14 amino acids. It was RNA transcripts that yielded the amplified TCR beta CDR3 regions. When the TCR CDR3 underwent first-round RT-PCR, the HTBI primer set was used. One entry per CDR3 protein, called by TCRdb with MiXCR from the multiplex PCR reads. The sample records fewer than 350,000 distinct CDR3 sequences, about 16% being singletons.

The clonotype originates from a woman aged 45-60 years with Graves' hyperthyroidism that later progressed to Graves' ophthalmopathy. The chain employs TRBV6-1 and TRBJ2-2; D may correspond to TRBD1 or TRBD2 (5 bases each). The material sequenced was blood. The CDR3 DNA follows: TGTGCCAGCAGTGAATCTGAGGGGCCCGGGGAGCTGTTTTTT. Protein product: CASSESEGPGELFF.